This TCR beta chain was observed in a study of immune heterogeneity within non-small cell lung tumors (dated by TCRdb to between 2018 and 2020). Study-level background: Histology comprised a handful of squamous cell carcinomas, 9 to 11 non-squamous carcinomas and 1 tumor not otherwise specified. To look at intratumoral immune heterogeneity, the study ran whole-exome sequencing, RNA-seq and TCR beta repertoire sequencing on several spatially distinct regions taken from every NSCLC tumor. TCR repertoires were analyzed from some 60 tumor loci of under 18 patients, whereas transcriptome data were available for only 40 to 50 loci from 12 patients. Binding of neoantigens to the HLA alleles of each patient was predicted with netMHCpan-3.0 for mutant peptides of 8 to 11 amino acids. Points the paper makes about the study in general: Local tumor mutational burden and local T-cell repertoire clonality had a statistically significant but moderate positive correlation (R about 0.3). Identical dominant CDR3B clonotypes recurred across loci within a patient, yet different tumor locations also harbored unique high-frequency clones. For the most part, high-frequency TCR beta clonotypes differed from one individual patient to another.

For the TCR template, genomic DNA was extracted from bulk tumor tissue, and 450 to 700 ng of gDNA was amplified for each sample. During surgery, several biopsies were collected from each primary tumor and placed as far from one another as possible within the tumor mass. Patients in the study cohort, which was described as untreated, were newly diagnosed NSCLC cases going through curative surgery. The samples came from about 16 patients with newly diagnosed non-small cell lung cancer who were having surgery intended to be curative. Resected tumor masses were reviewed by two independent pathologists. Only high-quality DNA and RNA samples were carried forward to sequencing. This clonotype was seen more than once but under ten times. Its antigen has not been determined. No much larger clonotype is one base removed from it; base qualities were not supplied. The TCR beta CDR3 region was amplified with a multiplex PCR system, in which a first round of nine to eleven cycles was run using 32 V-gene forward and 13 J-gene reverse primers. A QIAGEN Multiplex PCR Kit was used for first-round PCR, and the primer sequences were filed in Chinese patent CN105087789A. A second PCR round added Illumina universal primers using the Phusion High-Fidelity PCR Kit. Sequencing of the TCR libraries was done on the Illumina HiSeq X Ten platform in paired-end mode with a 151 bp read length. The original pipeline was this. Cutadapt was used to discard reads without multiplex PCR primers, PEAR merged the read pairs, and MiXCR with default settings called the CDR3 regions. Repertoire diversity was assessed by Shannon entropy, and clonality was calculated as one minus the Shannon entropy divided by the ln of the count of productive unique sequences. A clonotype counted as a dominant or high-frequency T-cell clone when its frequency was 0.5% or higher. TCRdb's own reprocessing of the public reads used fastp at Q25 and MiXCR and kept productive beta chains. For every CDR3 protein sequence, its rows merge into one entry that carries the most common genes and DNA. Clone size and V and J calls follow TCRdb, not the original study. The sample table lists 20,000 to 25,000 distinct CDR3 sequences, around 28% of them with a count of one. The ten largest clones take up 4% to 5.5% of the sample.

This receptor was obtained from a man in his forties or fifties with non-small cell lung cancer. The sequencing input was lung tumor tissue.

The encoded CDR3 is CSAQPQGTGGMGNIQYF. The DNA sequence is TGCAGTGCCCAACCTCAGGGGACAGGGGGCATGGGGAACATTCAGTACTTC. The chain was built from TRBV20-1 and TRBJ2-4; a stretch of 12 junction bases matches TRBD1. The CDR3 numbers 17 residues from cysteine through phenylalanine. Just the 51-base CDR3 DNA is kept, in frame starting at base 1. In the germline V gene (reference sequence), CDR1 corresponds to DFQATT and CDR2 to SNEGSKA. Trimmed from V: 6 bases; trimmed from J: 7 bases; junction bases lacking a gene match: 16.